This TCR beta chain was sequenced during a study of neurological immune-mediated disorders (dated by TCRdb to between 2017 and 2020). For the wider study: Among the 35 or so multiple sclerosis patients, around 31 had relapsing-remitting MS and 3 had secondary progressive MS. Peripheral blood TCR-beta repertoires from patients with HTLV-I-associated myelopathy (HAM/TSP), patients with multiple sclerosis, and healthy controls were compared in the study using UMI-based sequencing. Longitudinal samples, technical triplicates and paired sorted CD4+ and CD8+ T-cell subsets, alongside PBMC samples, were included among the roughly 96 TCR-beta libraries. The cohort was made up of 68 subjects, consisting of about 15 HAM/TSP patients, roughly 35 multiple sclerosis patients and 20 healthy controls. What the research found in general, with its limitations: Phylogenetic analysis grouped repertoires from 18 of 34 MS patients into a cluster of related CDR3 sequences, suggesting a possible repertoire-level signature. The MS cluster showed no association with clinical or MRI features, and the authors stated that larger cohorts are needed. Expanded clones from different subjects shared no identical CDR3 amino acid sequences, which suggests that TCR-beta repertoires were private in all groups. The highest TCR clonal expansion was observed in HAM/TSP patients, whereas the lowest was observed in MS patients, even when compared with healthy controls.

Reading from cysteine to phenylalanine, the CDR3 counts 15 amino acids. Of the read, only the CDR3 DNA is kept; its 45 bases are in frame from base 1. From the germline V gene, CDR1 is MDHEN and CDR2 is SYDVKM. V drops 5 bases and J drops 0 bases, leaving 11 bases in between. This clonotype was counted a single time. Its antigen has not been determined. A single base separates this from a much larger clone, so it may be a read error. Unsorted PBMC libraries were generated from 2 million PBMCs stored in RNAlater at -80 °C until RNA extraction. The multiple sclerosis patients were enrolled in a US clinical protocol that evaluated disease progression with magnetic resonance imaging. PBMCs were separated from peripheral blood using Ficoll-Hypaque density gradient centrifugation and then cryopreserved in liquid nitrogen. To synthesize cDNA, template-switch 5'RACE was performed with a primer carrying a 10-nucleotide random unique molecular identifier so that each TCR transcript was tagged. Every sequencing run covered 15-18 subjects and yielded more than 180 million TCR-beta sequences. Total RNA was extracted with the RNeasy kit. The KAPA Real-time Library Amplification kit was used to amplify TCR-beta VDJ regions with primers for the TCR constant region and the 5'RACE anchor. Sample indexes and Illumina adaptors were added in a first PCR, after which library yield was increased in a second PCR. The roughly 650 bp TCR product was size-selected on a 2% E-gel SizeSelection system after Ampure bead purification. Before pooling, libraries had their quality checked on a Bioanalyzer, their concentration measured with Qubit, and their quantity determined with the Kapa Library Quantification kit. An Illumina HiSeq 2500 was used to sequence the libraries paired-end at 2 x 150 bp. To increase sequence diversity, about 25-31% phiX was spiked into each library pool. Per the source publication's procedure: The quality-filtered reads were processed with the UMI-based MiGEC pipeline, whose error correction step removed more than 80% of the raw TCR sequences. IMGT germline references were used for alignment of VDJ genes, and clonotypes were defined by a unique CDR3 amino acid sequence together with V-J genes. Clonal expansion, Shannon diversity, and CDR3 relatedness (CalcPairwiseDistances, ClusterSamples) were evaluated with VDJtools, and phylogenetic trees were built with CLCbio workbench. Clones with at least 8 unique UMIs were defined as expanded, with this threshold being based on coefficient-of-variation modelling across technical triplicates. TCRdb cleaned the public reads at Q25 with fastp, built clones with MiXCR and kept in-frame beta chains. Rows with a matching CDR3 protein are joined into one entry that keeps the most common DNA and genes. The V and J calls shown here were made by TCRdb, not taken from the authors' results. This sample is represented by some 95,000 distinct CDR3 sequences; around 3.3% of them were singletons. The ten most abundant clones make up roughly 6% of the sample.

The chain couples TRBV28 to TRBJ2-1; the D segment cannot be called with confidence. Input material: PBMCs. This receptor was identified in a woman aged 18-29 years with multiple sclerosis. This receptor has the CDR3 CASSTEDSSYNEQFF. The DNA is as follows: TGTGCCAGCAGTACAGAGGATAGCTCCTACAATGAGCAGTTCTTC.